The 28 T cell receptor beta chains below were found in one sample sequenced in a study of shared clonotypes between healthy human individuals (dated by TCRdb to the early 2020s). Library preparation employed the immunoSEQ multiplex PCR assay. Entries here come from immuneACCESS through TCRdb and include only in-frame sequences with V and J called. Some clones fail to appear in such tables; in the studies checked, an unresolved V gene covers under half of the shortfall, and the cause of the remainder is unknown. This sample lists around 1.5 million clones; approximately 98% were detected once. The top ten constitute roughly 0.42% of the sample. Material for sequencing was naive CD4+ T cells sorted from blood. Per the publication, the cell subset or site label means: CD45RA+ positively selected. The receptors come from a man aged 25 to 40 in good health.

The rearrangement joins TRBV6-5 to TRBJ2-7; D is uncertain. CDR3 length equals 12 residues. With 6 bases removed from V and 7 bases from J, the gap between germline ends came to 13 bases. The germline gives CDR1 MNHEY, CDR2 SVGAGI. The CDR3 spells CASSRPFGEQYF. CDR3 DNA: TGTGCCAGCAGCAGGCCGTTTGGGGAGCAGTACTTC.

V is TRBV10-3 and J is TRBJ2-3; D remains unclear. The CDR3 runs to 11 residues. V was cut by 6 bases and J by 1 base, with 2 bases left in between. Germline V CDR1 and CDR2: ENHRY, SYGVKD. This chain's CDR3 is CAIRRTDTQYF. The CDR3, as DNA: TGTGCCATCAGGCGCACAGATACGCAGTATTTT.

The V gene is TRBV12-1, the J gene TRBJ1-5. TRBV12-1 is flagged as a pseudogene. This CDR3 contains 15 residues. CDR3 in DNA: TGTGCCAGCAGCCCATTCGAGTACAGCAATCAGCCCCAGCATTTT. Protein sequence: CASSPFEYSNQPQHF.

V usage is TRBV5-1 and J usage is TRBJ2-3; 9 bases line up with TRBD2. Germline trimming cut 0 bases from V and 0 bases from J; bases unmatched to any gene: 2. The CDR3 covers 16 residues. Germline V gene lookup returns CDR1 SGHRS and CDR2 YFSETQ. The CDR3 protein is CASSLASGASTDTQYF. The CDR3 coding sequence is TGCGCCAGCAGCTTGGCTAGCGGGGCTAGCACAGATACGCAGTATTTT. Looking up the rest from reference TRBV5-1 and TRBJ2-3 gives the full variable domain: KAGVTQTPRYLIKTRGQQVTLSCSPISGHRSVSWYQQTPGQGLQFLFEYFSETQRNKGNFPGRFSGRQFSNSRSEMNVSTLELGDSALYLCASSLASGASTDTQYFGPGTRLTVL.

V is TRBV30 and J is TRBJ2-5; no firm D call. The CDR3 length is 13 residues. Germline V lookup: CDR1 GTSNPN, CDR2 SVGIG (reference sequence). V dropped 0 bases and J dropped 9 bases, with 14 bases sitting between them. Here the CDR3 reads CAWSVIYGLSQYF. The DNA for the CDR3 is TGTGCCTGGAGTGTAATCTACGGATTGTCCCAGTACTTC.

V gene TRBV7-2 combines with J gene TRBJ2-7; TRBD1 agrees at 8 bases. CDR1 and CDR2 from the germline V gene are SGHTA and FQGNSA. J gave up 1 base and V 5 bases, and 7 bases lay outside the gene matches. The CDR3 runs to 15 residues. The DNA of the CDR3 is TGTGCCAGCAGCCCAAAAGGACAGGGATCCTACGAGCAGTACTTC. Residues: CASSPKGQGSYEQYF.

This clone appeared a single time. CDR3 residues: CSVFGPGGDGYTF. CDR3 nucleotides: TGCAGCGTTTTCGGTCCAGGGGGAGATGGCTACACCTTC. The gene calls are TRBV29-1 and TRBJ1-2, with 7 bases identical to TRBD1. The CDR3 consists of 13 residues. The germline V gene has CDR1 SQVTM and CDR2 ANQGSEA. Trimming at V came to 5 bases and at J to 6 bases, leaving 9 bases not matched to a gene.

Comment on this clone: The same CDR3 is also encoded by other DNA sequences in this sample. The chain has TRBV5-1 and TRBJ2-3; weak D call: TRBD2 (6 bases). Trimming shortened V by 0 bases and J by 0 bases, and 8 bases separated the two germline ends. CDR1 and CDR2 (germline): SGHRS, YFSETQ. The length of the CDR3 is 15 residues. CDR3 in DNA: TGCGCCAGCAGCTTGGTGAGCGGGAGCACAGATACGCAGTATTTT. It yields the protein CASSLVSGSTDTQYF.

This chain links TRBV7-9 with TRBJ2-5; 8 nucleotides align to TRBD2. This CDR3 is 15 amino acids long. The trim removed 7 bases at V and 2 bases at J, leaving 9 bases unmatched. Per germline, CDR1 SEHNR and CDR2 FQNEAQ (reference sequence). CDR3 in amino acids: CASIQWGGGQETQYF. The CDR3 nucleotides are TGTGCCAGCATCCAATGGGGCGGGGGGCAAGAGACCCAGTACTTC.

On this clone: The junction departs from germline at one end; a sequencing error may be responsible. J is TRBJ1-4 and V is TRBV2; TRBD1 might be the D (6 bases). The CDR3 sequence is 11 residues long. The germline V gene has CDR1 SNHLY and CDR2 FYNNEI. The DNA for the CDR3 is TGTGCCAGCAGTGAACGTGGGACAACTTGTTTT. Translated: CASSERGTTCF.

The genes are TRBV19 and TRBJ1-5, with 7 bases identical to TRBD1. This CDR3 comprises 15 residues. Trimming cost V 6 bases and J 7 bases; bases outside gene matches: 12. Germline lookup yields CDR1 LNHDA and CDR2 SQIVND (reference sequence). The CDR3 sequence is CASSKRQGSDQPQHF. In DNA, the CDR3 is TGTGCCAGTAGCAAAAGACAGGGTTCTGACCAGCCCCAGCATTTT.

The V call is TRBV15, the J call TRBJ2-7; possible D gene TRBD1, 6 bases. V dropped 0 bases and J dropped 0 bases, with 15 bases sitting between them. CDR1 is LNHNV, CDR2 YYDKDF, per germline (reference sequence). The CDR3 totals 17 residues. The CDR3 DNA reads as TGTGCCACCAGCAGAGATTTCTTGGACAGAGGCTCCTACGAGCAGTACTTC. Its translation is CATSRDFLDRGSYEQYF.

This clone was counted once. The chain carries TRBV27 and TRBJ2-7, with a possible D match to TRBD1 (5 bases). CDR1 and CDR2 (germline): MNHEY, SMNVEV (reference sequence). This CDR3 spans 11 amino acids. In DNA, the CDR3 is TGTGCGGGCCAGGGCGGCGGCGAGCAGTACTTC. Translation: CAGQGGGEQYF.

The chain is built from TRBV18 and TRBJ1-4, with D tentatively TRBD1 (5 bases). V lost 3 bases to trimming and J lost 7 bases, with 12 bases between them. CDR1 is KGHSH and CDR2 is LQKENI in the germline V gene. The length of the CDR3 is 14 residues. The CDR3 here is CASSPIGAGEKLFF. The CDR3 DNA reads as TGTGCCAGCTCACCGATCGGGGCCGGTGAAAAACTGTTTTTT.

A single count supports this clone. The sample carries other DNA sequences with the same CDR3. The rearrangement links TRBV19 to TRBJ2-3; 13 bases line up with TRBD2. The V gene end was trimmed by 4 bases and the J gene end by 3 bases; junction bases not matched to a gene: 4. The germline V gene encodes CDR1 LNHDA and CDR2 SQIVND (reference sequence). The length of the CDR3 is 16 residues. The CDR3 spells CASSTWTSGSTDTQYF. In DNA, the CDR3 is TGTGCCAGTAGTACTTGGACTAGCGGGAGTACAGATACGCAGTATTTT.

This chain uses TRBV4-1 with TRBJ2-7; 11 nucleotides line up with TRBD2. The CDR3 is made up of 20 amino acids. Germline-derived CDR1 and CDR2 are MGHRA and YSYEKL. The V and J ends lost 3 bases and 0 bases, in that order; junction bases with no gene match: 16. The CDR3 loop reads CASSQDNRLAGHISSYEQYF. CDR3 DNA sequence: TGCGCCAGCAGCCAGGACAACCGACTAGCGGGACATATAAGCTCCTACGAGCAGTACTTC.

The rearrangement uses TRBV5-4 and TRBJ2-1, with 7 bases aligning to TRBD1. CDR3 size: 13 residues. Unmatched junction bases numbered 1, after V lost 3 bases and J lost 4 bases. The V gene's germline CDR1 is SGHNT and CDR2 YYREEE (reference sequence). CDR3: CASSSGQYNEQFF. In DNA form, the CDR3 reads TGTGCCAGCAGCTCGGGACAGTACAATGAGCAGTTCTTC.

This rearrangement joins TRBV7-9 to TRBJ1-4; 8 bases match TRBD1. V dropped 3 bases and J dropped 7; count of bases not matched to a gene: 7. Germline lookup yields CDR1 SEHNR and CDR2 FQNEAQ (reference sequence). The CDR3 contains 15 residues. The CDR3 loop reads CASSFGQGAGEKLFF. DNA for the CDR3: TGTGCCAGCAGCTTTGGGCAGGGGGCAGGTGAAAAACTGTTTTTT.

V is TRBV30 and J is TRBJ2-5; D unresolved. Germline V CDR1 and CDR2: GTSNPN, SVGIG (reference sequence). The CDR3 consists of 13 residues. Trimming stripped 2 bases from V and 8 bases from J, with 15 bases between. The chain's CDR3 is CAWSKVNQGTQYF. The DNA for the CDR3 is TGTGCCTGGAGTAAAGTGAACCAAGGAACCCAGTACTTC.

The rearrangement uses TRBV7-9 and TRBJ2-2, with TRBD2 as a possible D gene (5 bases). The V end lost 2 bases, the J end lost 6 bases, and 10 bases lay between the germline ends. Germline V gene sequence: CDR1 SEHNR, CDR2 FQNEAQ (reference sequence). The CDR3 spans 14 residues. CDR3 DNA: TGTGCCAGCAGCTTACCACGGGAAGCCGGGGAGCTGTTTTTT. As protein: CASSLPREAGELFF.

The chain carries TRBV9 and TRBJ2-7, with D uncertain. V was shortened by 0 bases and J by 2 bases, with 12 bases between the two germline ends. Germline V gene lookup returns CDR1 SGDLS and CDR2 YYNGEE. CDR3 length: 15 amino acids. DNA for the CDR3: TGTGCCAGCAGCGTAGGCCCCAGTATCCCCTACGAGCAGTACTTC. Translating it yields CASSVGPSIPYEQYF.

The chain links TRBV30 to TRBJ2-1, with 13 bases that match TRBD2. V lost 2 bases and J lost 7; bases outside the gene matches: 5. Germline CDR1 and CDR2: GTSNPN and SVGIG (reference sequence). There are 15 residues in the CDR3. In DNA, the CDR3 is TGTGCCTGGAGTCAACTAGCGGGAGGGCCGAATGAGCAGTTCTTC. Its protein is CAWSQLAGGPNEQFF.

V usage is TRBV5-1 and J usage is TRBJ2-3; TRBD1 aligns across 8 bases. Germline loops: CDR1 SGHRS, CDR2 YFSETQ. V lost 9 bases and J lost 0; bases outside the gene matches: 3. The CDR3 has 13 amino acids. CDR3: CATGTGSTDTQYF. In DNA form, the CDR3 reads TGCGCCACAGGGACAGGAAGCACAGATACGCAGTATTTT.

This chain joins TRBV2 and TRBJ2-7, with a weak D call TRBD2 (5 bases). V was trimmed by 3 bases and J by 4 bases, leaving 13 bases between them. This CDR3 region has 14 residues. Per the germline V gene, CDR1 is SNHLY and CDR2 is FYNNEI. The CDR3 here is CASSESRGWYEQYF. The DNA for the CDR3 is TGTGCCAGCAGTGAGTCTCGGGGTTGGTACGAGCAGTACTTC.

The chain employs TRBV6-5 and TRBJ2-7; D remains ambiguous. From germline, CDR1 is MNHEY and CDR2 SVGAGI. Trimming shortened V by 0 bases and J by 2 bases, and 11 bases separated the two germline ends. This CDR3 has 15 amino acids. The CDR3 loop reads CASSYSLLSAYEQYF. DNA of the CDR3: TGTGCCAGCAGTTACTCGCTGTTAAGCGCCTACGAGCAGTACTTC.

The V gene is TRBV5-1, the J gene TRBJ2-7; weak D call: TRBD1 (6 bases). The CDR3 extends over 13 amino acids. Germline values: CDR1 SGHRS, CDR2 YFSETQ. With 4 bases removed from V and 5 bases from J, the gap between germline ends came to 13 bases. This chain's CDR3 is CASSVLGAHEQYF. CDR3 nucleotide sequence: TGCGCCAGCAGCGTCTTGGGGGCCCACGAGCAGTACTTC.

V and J are TRBV6-5 and TRBJ2-1; D is unclear. Trimming took off 10 bases at V and 7 bases at J, with 11 bases between the two ends. The germline CDR1 and CDR2 sequences are MNHEY and SVGAGI. CDR3 length: 11 amino acids. For the CDR3, the DNA is TGTGCCACCTTTTTTGGGAATGAGCAGTTCTTC. Protein sequence: CATFFGNEQFF.

The V gene is TRBV14, the J gene TRBJ1-2; maybe TRBD1 (6 bases). The CDR3 has 14 amino acids. Germline V gene sequence: CDR1 SGHDN, CDR2 FVKESK. Trimming took 6 bases from V and 6 from J, leaving 17 bases between them. CDR3: CASRPTGWQNGYTF. CDR3 in DNA: TGTGCCAGCAGGCCTACAGGGTGGCAGAATGGCTACACCTTC.